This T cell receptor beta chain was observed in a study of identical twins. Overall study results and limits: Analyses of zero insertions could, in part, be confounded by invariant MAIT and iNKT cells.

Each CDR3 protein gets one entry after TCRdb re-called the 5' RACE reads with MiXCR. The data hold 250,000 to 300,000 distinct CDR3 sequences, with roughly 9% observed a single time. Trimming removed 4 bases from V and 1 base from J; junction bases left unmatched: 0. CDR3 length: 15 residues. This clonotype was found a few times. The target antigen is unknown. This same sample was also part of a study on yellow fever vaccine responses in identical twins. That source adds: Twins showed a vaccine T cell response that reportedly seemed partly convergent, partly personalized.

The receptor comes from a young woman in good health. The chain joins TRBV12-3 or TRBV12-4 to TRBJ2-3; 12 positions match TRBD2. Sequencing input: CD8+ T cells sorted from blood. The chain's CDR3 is CASSWTSGGTDTQYF. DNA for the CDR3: TGTGCCAGCAGTTGGACTAGCGGGGGCACAGATACGCAGTATTTT.